This T cell receptor beta chain was recorded in a study of T cell changes during pregnancy in multiple sclerosis. Produced via immunoSEQ multiplex PCR; TCRdb's table is partial and in-frame only. The sample consists of tens of thousands of clones, 92% of them appearing once. Per the germline V gene, CDR1 is MNHNS and CDR2 is SASEGT. Trimming removed 1 base from V and 2 bases from J, with 2 bases in between. This CDR3 is built from 12 residues. This chain joins TRBV6-1 and TRBJ1-2; D is unclear. The source is a female donor with multiple sclerosis, enrolled in a pregnancy study. This material consisted of CD4+ T cells from peripheral blood mononuclear cells, taken in the second trimester of pregnancy. The CDR3: CASSEVNYGYTF. The CDR3 nucleotides are TGTGCCAGCAGTGAAGTAAACTATGGCTACACCTTC.